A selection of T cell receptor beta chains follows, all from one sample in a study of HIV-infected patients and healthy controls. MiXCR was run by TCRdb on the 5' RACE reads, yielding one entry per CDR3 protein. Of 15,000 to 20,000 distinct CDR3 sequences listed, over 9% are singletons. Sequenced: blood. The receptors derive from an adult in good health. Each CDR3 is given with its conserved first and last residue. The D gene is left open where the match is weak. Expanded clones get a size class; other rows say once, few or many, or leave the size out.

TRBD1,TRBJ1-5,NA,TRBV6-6,CASRTTQGTSNQPQHF,TGTGCCAGCAGAACGACACAGGGGACAAGCAATCAGCCCCAGCATTTT
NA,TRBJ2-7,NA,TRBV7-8,CASSLEIGTLSYEQYF,TGTGCCAGCAGCTTAGAAATTGGGACACTCTCCTACGAGCAGTACTTC
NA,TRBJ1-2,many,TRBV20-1,CSARDREGYGYTF,TGCAGTGCTAGAGATCGAGAGGGCTATGGCTACACCTTC
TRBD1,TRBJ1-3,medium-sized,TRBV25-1,CASSPGQGFTYSGNTIYF,TGTGCCAGCAGCCCGGGACAGGGGTTTACTTACTCTGGAAACACCATATATTTT
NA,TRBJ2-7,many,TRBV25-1,CASSEGHLYEQYF,TGTGCCAGCAGTGAGGGACACCTCTACGAGCAGTACTTC
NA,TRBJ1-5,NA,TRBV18,CASSPMPASNQPQHF,TGTGCCAGCTCCCCGATGCCGGCCTCCAATCAGCCCCAGCATTTT
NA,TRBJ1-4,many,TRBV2,CASSNRDEKLFF,TGTGCCAGCAGCAACAGGGATGAAAAACTGTTTTTT
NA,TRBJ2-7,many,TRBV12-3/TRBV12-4,CASSFSLRLSDEQYF,TGTGCCAGCAGTTTCTCTCTCCGTTTGTCTGACGAGCAGTACTTC
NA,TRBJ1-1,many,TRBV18,CASSPMGPGTEAFF,TGTGCCAGCTCACCAATGGGTCCTGGCACTGAAGCTTTCTTT
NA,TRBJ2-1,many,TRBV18,CASSPSLTGPYNEQFF,TGTGCCAGCTCACCCTCTTTAACGGGGCCGTACAATGAGCAGTTCTTC
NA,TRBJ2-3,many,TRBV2,CASSSTTDTQYF,TGTGCCAGCAGTTCGACCACAGATACGCAGTATTTT
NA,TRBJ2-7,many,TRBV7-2,CASSFPGGYEQYF,TGTGCCAGCAGCTTTCCCGGGGGCTACGAGCAGTACTTC
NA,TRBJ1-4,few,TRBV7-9,CASSLVTATNEKLFF,TGTGCCAGCAGCTTGGTAACAGCAACTAATGAAAAACTGTTTTTT